This TCR beta chain was identified in a study of siplizumab effects on memory and regulatory T cells. This clone was picked up one time. What it binds is not known. Measured with immunoSEQ multiplex PCR; TCRdb has only the in-frame clones, and not every one. The profile shows 90,000 to 110,000 clones, about 91% of them singletons. Germline V gene data show CDR1 as SGHDT and CDR2 as YYEEEE. This CDR3 has 15 amino acids. V was pared by 3 bases and J by 4 bases, with 11 bases between. General study points: Siplizumab significantly reduced alloreactive sequences traceable to unstimulated CD4+ memory cells.

The chain recombines TRBV5-6 with TRBJ2-6; possible D gene TRBD1, 5 bases. The material sequenced was Tregs sorted from blood. This TCR came from a human donor in good health. CDR3 residues: CASSWGEFGANVLTF. CDR3 nucleotides: TGTGCCAGCAGCTGGGGCGAGTTCGGGGCCAACGTCCTGACTTTC.